The T cell receptor beta chain under discussion was sequenced for a study of shared clonotypes between healthy human individuals. Across the study: CD4 naive and CD4 memory each took three plates per donor, while CD8 naive took two and CD8 memory one.

Assay: immunoSEQ multiplex PCR; the TCRdb copy retains only in-frame clones and omits some. The sample holds hundreds of thousands of clones, roughly 96% seen once. It was CD45RO-negative cells, positively selected for CCR7, that made up naive CD8 cells, with terminally differentiated effector memory CD45RA+ cells excluded. Donors had no recently reported acute infections or vaccinations and were HIV-negative. V gave up 5 bases and J gave up 2 bases, with 15 bases separating them. From germline, CDR1 is SEHNR and CDR2 FQNEAQ (reference sequence). The CDR3 is made up of 15 amino acids. The receptor was isolated from a woman in her thirties in good health. The chain couples TRBV7-9 to TRBJ2-5, with D unclear. The sample comprised naive CD8+ T cells sorted from blood. CDR3 in amino acids: CASSRFGGDQETQYF. CDR3 in DNA: TGTGCCAGCAGCCGTTTTGGCGGTGATCAAGAGACCCAGTACTTC.